This T cell receptor (beta chain) came from a study of spatial heterogeneity in lung cancer. A unique molecular identifier was carried by every single TCR cDNA molecule. TCRdb fed the 5' RACE reads into MiXCR, producing one record per CDR3 protein. The sample has over 10,000 distinct CDR3 sequences; 4% to 6% are singletons. In the case of this clonotype: Its antigen is unknown.

The time point denotes: sample taken at primary tumor resection. Whole RNA was taken from tumor, nontumor lung or frozen PBMC; it was then sequenced unsorted. Study-level results: Ubiquitous and regional expanded TCR counts correlated with ubiquitous and regional nonsynonymous mutations, respectively. Counts that tracked tumor mutation counts were those of expanded intratumoral alpha and beta TCRs.

This receptor was taken from a male donor with early-stage non-small cell lung cancer. Specimen: lung tumor tissue, collected at surgery.

CDR3 loop: CSVEDPDRDTYNEQFF. CDR3 coding DNA: TGCAGCGTTGAAGATCCGGACAGGGATACCTACAATGAGCAGTTCTTC. The chain recombines TRBV29-1 with TRBJ2-1; 8 bases match TRBD1. V shed 0 bases and J 2 bases; nucleotides not matched to a gene: 6. Germline lookup yields CDR1 SQVTM and CDR2 ANQGSEA. The CDR3 runs 16 residues.